A single sample gave rise to the 20 T cell receptor beta chains below, sequenced in a study of shared clonotypes between healthy human individuals. This table comes from immunoSEQ multiplex PCR, and its TCRdb copy is limited to in-frame clones, with some not included. The sample contains 800,000 to 1,200,000 clones, approximately 80% of which appear only once. Sequencing was done on a sample of memory CD4+ T cells from PBMCs. Sample subset: CD45RA-negative fraction. These receptors were collected from a man aged 18 to 29 in good health. Some clones in this sample may be carry-over from other donors' samples.

This sequence joins TRBV30 and TRBJ2-7; possible D gene TRBD2, 6 bases. This CDR3 has 12 residues. Trimming took off 4 bases at V and 3 bases at J, with 10 bases between the two ends. Germline-derived CDR1 and CDR2 are GTSNPN and SVGIG (reference sequence). CDR3 in DNA: TGTGCCTGGAACTACGGGGGCTACGAGCAGTACTTC. Encoded protein: CAWNYGGYEQYF.

The chain is built from TRBV7-9 and TRBJ1-1, with a possible D match to TRBD1 (5 bases). The CDR3 extends over 13 amino acids. V dropped 0 bases and J dropped 10 bases, with 12 bases sitting between them. Germline CDR1 is SEHNR and CDR2 is FQNEAQ (reference sequence). DNA for the CDR3: TGTGCCAGCAGCTTAGCAGGGGCCGGGGTAGCTTTCTTT. Protein sequence: CASSLAGAGVAFF.

This rearrangement joins TRBV6-1 to TRBJ1-1, with D perhaps matching TRBD1 (6 bases). The germline V gene has CDR1 MNHNS and CDR2 SASEGT. The CDR3 length is 14 residues. V was clipped by 7 bases and J by 1 base, with 13 bases between them. In DNA, the CDR3 is TGTGCCAGCAACCCGGGACACCCGAACACTGAAGCTTTCTTT. Translating gives CASNPGHPNTEAFF.

This sequence joins TRBV11-3 and TRBJ2-1; 9 bases fit TRBD2. There are 14 residues in the CDR3. Germline lookup yields CDR1 SGHNT and CDR2 YENEEA. The junction had 6 bases not matched to a gene; V was cut back by 5 bases and J by 7 bases. CDR3 in DNA: TGTGCCAGCAGCGCGGGAGGGCCGAGTAATGAGCAGTTCTTC. It is translated as CASSAGGPSNEQFF. Full variable domain (missing parts from reference TRBV11-3 and TRBJ2-1): EAGVVQSPRYKIIEKKQPVAFWCNPISGHNTLYWYLQNLGQGPELLIRYENEEAVDDSQLPKDRFSAERLKGVDSTLKIQPAELGDSAVYLCASSAGGPSNEQFFGPGTRLTVL.

The genes are TRBV9 and TRBJ1-2; D gene uncertain. The germline V gene encodes CDR1 SGDLS and CDR2 YYNGEE. This CDR3 spans 14 amino acids. Trimming removed 2 bases from V and 4 bases from J, with 12 bases in between. The chain's CDR3 is CASSVGLEGYGYTF. The CDR3 coding sequence is TGTGCCAGCAGCGTCGGACTAGAGGGCTATGGCTACACCTTC.

To note about this clone: Other DNA sequences in the same sample also yield this CDR3. The chain's CDR3 is CASSLGLAGAGANVLTF. For the CDR3, the DNA is TGCGCCAGCAGCTTGGGACTAGCGGGAGCTGGGGCCAACGTCCTGACTTTC. V and J are TRBV5-1 and TRBJ2-6, with 12 positions matching TRBD2. The CDR3 totals 17 residues. Losses at the gene ends were 0 bases for V and 2 bases for J; bases not matched to a gene: 0. Germline V lookup: CDR1 SGHRS, CDR2 YFSETQ.

The rearrangement uses TRBV19 and TRBJ1-2; 12 positions match TRBD1. Trimming at V came to 10 bases and at J to 3 bases, leaving 6 bases not matched to a gene. CDR1 is LNHDA and CDR2 is SQIVND in the germline V gene (reference sequence). The CDR3 covers 14 residues. The CDR3 sequence is CATWDRGLDYGYTF. The CDR3 DNA reads as TGTGCCACCTGGGACAGGGGGCTAGACTATGGCTACACCTTC.

This chain joins TRBV9 and TRBJ2-1, with a tentative D call TRBD2 (5 bases). The V and J ends lost 4 bases and 1 base respectively, with 15 bases between them. The germline V gene encodes CDR1 SGDLS and CDR2 YYNGEE. This CDR3 is built from 16 residues. CDR3 DNA sequence: TGTGCCAGCAGCCCAGAGGTCAGCGGATCCTACAATGAGCAGTTCTTC. Its protein product is CASSPEVSGSYNEQFF.

The J gene is TRBJ2-6, the V gene TRBV2, with D possibly matching TRBD2 (7 bases). Trimming took 9 bases from V and 2 from J, leaving 8 bases between them. The CDR3 has 13 amino acids. Germline V gives CDR1 SNHLY, CDR2 FYNNEI. The CDR3 spells CARGGPGANVLTF. The CDR3 nucleotides are TGTGCCAGGGGGGGGCCTGGGGCCAACGTCCTGACTTTC.

The chain couples TRBV10-3 to TRBJ2-7; D is ambiguous. V was trimmed by 10 bases and J by 4 bases, leaving 17 bases between them. The V gene's germline CDR1 is ENHRY and CDR2 SYGVKD. CDR3 length equals 13 residues. The CDR3 sequence is CATLYQEKYEQYF. The CDR3 nucleotides are TGTGCCACCCTGTACCAGGAGAAATACGAGCAGTACTTC.

The chain recombines TRBV10-3 with TRBJ2-7; no clear D. The V gene lost 3 bases and the J gene lost 1 base, with 4 bases spanning the gap. This CDR3 is 12 amino acids long. Germline CDR1 and CDR2: ENHRY and SYGVKD. The CDR3 nucleotides are TGTGCCATCAGTGACGCATCCTACGAGCAGTACTTC. Protein product: CAISDASYEQYF.

This chain connects TRBV6-5 to TRBJ1-1; D gene unclear. Trimming stripped 4 bases from V and 3 bases from J, with 15 bases between. Germline CDR1 and CDR2: MNHEY and SVGAGI. The CDR3 totals 15 residues. As DNA, the CDR3 is TGTGCCAGCAGTTTATTTTTAAGGGCAGACACTGAAGCTTTCTTT. This translates into CASSLFLRADTEAFF.

V is TRBV2 and J is TRBJ2-5, with 8 bases fitting TRBD1. The germline V gene has CDR1 SNHLY and CDR2 FYNNEI. The CDR3 has 15 residues. Trimming took 4 bases from V and 7 from J; bases not matched to a gene: 11. The CDR3 nucleotides read TGTGCCAGCAGTGCCGAGGGACAGGTGGGAGGGACCCAGTACTTC. It is translated as CASSAEGQVGGTQYF.

This rearrangement joins TRBV15 to TRBJ2-7; TRBD1 matches 8 bases. There are 14 residues in the CDR3. Germline assignment: CDR1 LNHNV and CDR2 YYDKDF (reference sequence). With V trimmed by 5 bases and J by 1 base, 4 bases remained unmatched. The DNA for the CDR3 is TGTGCCACCAGCGCAGGGGGCGATTCCTACGAGCAGTACTTC. The encoded protein is CATSAGGDSYEQYF. The variable domain in full, with the rest retrieved from reference TRBV15 and TRBJ2-7, is DAMVIQNPRYQVTQFGKPVTLSCSQTLNHNVMYWYQQKSSQAPKLLFHYYDKDFNNEADTPDNFQSRRPNTSFCFLDIRSPGLGDTAMYLCATSAGGDSYEQYFGPGTRLTVT.

CDR3 DNA: TGTGCCAGCAGCATGGGACAGGCTGGAAACCAAGAGACCCAGTACTTC. Residues: CASSMGQAGNQETQYF. The chain employs TRBV5-6 and TRBJ2-5; 8 nucleotides align to TRBD1. This CDR3 has 16 amino acids. J lost 0 bases, V lost 4 bases, and 8 bases had no gene match. Germline V CDR1 and CDR2: SGHDT, YYEEEE.

This clone came up many times. V usage is TRBV7-2 and J usage is TRBJ1-1; a weak D match, TRBD1 (6 bases). V lost 1 base, J lost 4 bases, and 10 bases lay in between. Germline V CDR1 and CDR2: SGHTA, FQGNSA. The CDR3 has 14 amino acids. The CDR3 nucleotides read TGTGCCAGCAGCTTAGATTGGGGGGCCACTGAAGCTTTCTTT. Translating gives CASSLDWGATEAFF.

V is TRBV5-1 and J is TRBJ2-3; TRBD2 agrees at 7 bases. This CDR3 comprises 13 residues. With 3 bases clipped from V and 5 bases from J, the junction kept 3 bases outside the gene matches. In germline, CDR1 is SGHRS, CDR2 YFSETQ. The CDR3 is CASSWSGEDTQYF. The CDR3 nucleotides read TGCGCCAGCAGCTGGAGCGGGGAAGATACGCAGTATTTT.

The chain recombines TRBV5-1 with TRBJ2-7; D might be TRBD2 (6 bases). CDR3 size: 13 residues. The germline V and J ends were trimmed by 2 bases and 7 bases, with 13 bases remaining between them. The germline V gene encodes CDR1 SGHRS and CDR2 YFSETQ. CDR3 loop: CASSLGGVGEQYF. The CDR3 DNA reads TGCGCCAGCAGCTTAGGCGGGGTTGGGGAGCAGTACTTC.

The chain employs TRBV18 and TRBJ2-5, with D possibly matching TRBD1 (6 bases). Trimming removed 0 bases from V and 5 bases from J, with 16 bases in between. The CDR3 covers 16 residues. Germline V gene sequence: CDR1 KGHSH, CDR2 LQKENI. The CDR3 DNA reads as TGTGCCAGCTCACCACCGGGCAACAGGGCAGCGGAGACCCAGTACTTC. Translation gives CASSPPGNRAAETQYF.

Concerning this clone: The same CDR3 is also encoded by other DNA sequences in this sample. The rearrangement joins TRBV28 to TRBJ2-3; no definite D call. The CDR3 loop spans 11 amino acids. Germline-derived CDR1 and CDR2 are MDHEN and SYDVKM. V was trimmed by 3 bases and J by 6 bases, leaving 4 bases between them. CDR3 in amino acids: CASSLTDTQYF. The CDR3 DNA reads as TGTGCCAGCAGTTTGACTGATACGCAGTATTTT.